The 22 T cell receptor beta chains below come from one sample, sequenced in a study of blood T cell repertoires in COVID-19. This table comes from immunoSEQ multiplex PCR, and its TCRdb copy is limited to in-frame clones, with some not included. The table shows about 310,000 clones, with around 86% occurring only once. Sequencing was done on a sample of PBMCs or T cells enriched from blood (not recorded which). The receptors shown here come from a man between 60 and 70 years old who had recovered from COVID-19.

V is TRBV2 and J is TRBJ2-1, with D tentatively TRBD1 (5 bases). Trimming removed 7 bases from V and 12 bases from J, with 22 bases in between. Per germline, CDR1 SNHLY and CDR2 FYNNEI. The CDR3 runs 14 residues. CDR3 sequence reads: CASIKAGWDLGQFF. The CDR3 DNA reads TGTGCCAGCATCAAGGCAGGGTGGGATTTGGGGCAGTTCTTC.

In the case of this clone: Other DNA sequences of this sample code for an identical CDR3. The rearrangement uses TRBV30 and TRBJ1-5, with 7 bases fitting TRBD1. The ends lost 0 bases at V and 5 bases at J; junction bases unmatched: 1. This CDR3 spans 13 amino acids. The germline gives CDR1 GTSNPN, CDR2 SVGIG (reference sequence). This CDR3 reads CAWSVQGDQPQHF. The CDR3 DNA sequence: TGTGCCTGGAGTGTCCAGGGGGATCAGCCCCAGCATTTT.

The rearrangement links TRBV19 to TRBJ2-3; 9 bases line up with TRBD1. Germline V CDR1 and CDR2: LNHDA, SQIVND (reference sequence). This CDR3 is 16 amino acids long. The trim removed 7 bases at V and 3 bases at J, leaving 11 bases unmatched. The CDR3 nucleotides read TGTGCCAGTAAGAACGTAGGGACAGGGATGACAGATACGCAGTATTTT. Protein sequence: CASKNVGTGMTDTQYF. Based on the CDR3 plus reference TRBV19 and TRBJ2-3, the full variable domain is DGGITQSPKYLFRKEGQNVTLSCEQNLNHDAMYWYRQDPGQGLRLIYYSQIVNDFQKGDIAEGYSVSREKKESFPLTVTSAQKNPTAFYLCASKNVGTGMTDTQYFGPGTRLTVL.

In this sample, this clone turned up once. CDR3 residues: CASSSWGHSSGGELFF. In DNA form, the CDR3 reads TGTGCCAGCAGCTCCTGGGGGCACTCCTCGGGCGGGGAGCTGTTTTTT. The chain uses TRBV7-9 and TRBJ2-2, with D perhaps matching TRBD1 (6 bases). The CDR3 contains 16 residues. The V end was cut by 4 bases, the J end by 7 bases, with 19 bases between. Germline V CDR1 and CDR2: SEHNR, FQNEAQ (reference sequence).

This chain connects TRBV9 to TRBJ2-2; 8 bases match TRBD1. CDR3 length: 16 residues. In germline, CDR1 is SGDLS, CDR2 YYNGEE. The J segment lost 2 bases and the V segment lost 3 bases, leaving 6 bases of the junction unmatched. The DNA of the CDR3 is TGTGCCAGCAGCGGACAGGGGCCAAGAAACACCGGGGAGCTGTTTTTT. Translated: CASSGQGPRNTGELFF. The variable domain in full, with the rest retrieved from reference TRBV9 and TRBJ2-2, is DSGVTQTPKHLITATGQRVTLRCSPRSGDLSVYWYQQSLDQGLQFLIQYYNGEERAKGNILERFSAQQFPDLHSELNLSSLELGDSALYFCASSGQGPRNTGELFFGEGSRLTVL.

The chain has TRBV7-3 and TRBJ2-5; TRBD2 matches 11 bases. CDR1 and CDR2 from the germline V gene are SGHTA and FQGTGA. Trimming took 3 bases from V and 1 from J; bases not matched to a gene: 4. CDR3 length: 16 amino acids. In DNA, the CDR3 is TGTGCCAGCAGCTTCGGGACTAGCGGCCCCCAAGAGACCCAGTACTTC. Its translation: CASSFGTSGPQETQYF.

The chain carries TRBV7-9 and TRBJ2-5, with D maybe TRBD1 (5 bases). The CDR3 is 15 residues long. Germline lookup yields CDR1 SEHNR and CDR2 FQNEAQ (reference sequence). Trimming shortened V by 3 bases and J by 5 bases, and 16 bases separated the two germline ends. DNA for the CDR3: TGTGCCAGCAGCTTCAGGCAGGGTGATTGGGAGACCCAGTACTTC. It codes for CASSFRQGDWETQYF.

This clone occurred a few times. The gene calls are TRBV24-1 and TRBJ2-7; D is unclear. The CDR3 sequence is 14 residues long. Trimming removed 9 bases at V and 2 bases at J, with 16 bases between. Germline V gives CDR1 KGHDR, CDR2 SFDVKD. CDR3 amino acids: CATGRGAPTYEQYF. DNA for the CDR3: TGTGCCACCGGCCGCGGCGCACCAACCTACGAGCAGTACTTC.

The rearrangement uses TRBV7-9 and TRBJ2-1; 13 positions agree with TRBD2. Trimming removed 7 bases from V and 3 bases from J; junction bases left unmatched: 6. The CDR3 extends over 16 amino acids. The germline gives CDR1 SEHNR, CDR2 FQNEAQ (reference sequence). CDR3 protein: CASKPGLAGFYNEQFF. The CDR3, as DNA: TGTGCCAGCAAGCCGGGACTAGCGGGATTCTACAATGAGCAGTTCTTC.

The chain combines TRBV18 with TRBJ1-4, with 11 bases fitting TRBD1. The junction had 5 bases not matched to a gene; V was cut back by 6 bases and J by 8 bases. The CDR3 is made up of 14 amino acids. Germline lookup yields CDR1 KGHSH and CDR2 LQKENI. CDR3 loop: CASSWTGGREKLFF. The CDR3 coding sequence is TGTGCCAGCTCCTGGACAGGGGGCAGAGAAAAACTGTTTTTT.

The chain employs TRBV24-1 and TRBJ1-5, with 7 bases aligning to TRBD1. The CDR3 is 14 amino acids. Germline CDR1 reads KGHDR; CDR2 reads SFDVKD. V trimming: 4 bases; J trimming: 6 bases; junction bases outside the gene matches: 5. CDR3 residues: CATSDPGQAQPQHF. The DNA for the CDR3 is TGTGCCACCAGTGACCCTGGACAGGCTCAGCCCCAGCATTTT.

V is TRBV19 and J is TRBJ2-1; TRBD2 aligns across 9 bases. Germline values: CDR1 LNHDA, CDR2 SQIVND (reference sequence). The V segment lost 6 bases and the J segment 4 bases; nucleotides outside the gene matches: 10. The CDR3 sequence is 16 residues long. The CDR3 reads CASRSRTSEKYNEQFF. For the CDR3, the DNA is TGTGCCAGTAGATCGCGGACTAGCGAGAAATACAATGAGCAGTTCTTC.

V usage is TRBV27 and J usage is TRBJ2-7; 10 bases fit TRBD1. This CDR3 comprises 17 residues. After removal of 4 bases from V and 5 bases from J, the junction contained 14 bases not matched to a gene. Germline lookup yields CDR1 MNHEY and CDR2 SMNVEV (reference sequence). CDR3 protein: CASSSSLTGTGVDEQYF. The DNA of the CDR3 is TGTGCCAGCAGTTCTTCCCTCACCGGGACAGGGGTGGACGAGCAGTACTTC.

The chain carries TRBV7-9 and TRBJ1-3; 7 nucleotides align to TRBD1. This CDR3 contains 17 residues. Losses at the gene ends were 4 bases for V and 0 bases for J; bases not matched to a gene: 9. Germline V gives CDR1 SEHNR, CDR2 FQNEAQ (reference sequence). CDR3 sequence: CASSSEGTVISGNTIYF. The CDR3 region has the DNA TGTGCCAGCAGCTCCGAAGGGACAGTCATCTCTGGAAACACCATATATTTT.

V usage is TRBV10-1 and J usage is TRBJ2-1; 13 nucleotides match TRBD2. Germline trimming cut 3 bases from V and 7 bases from J; bases unmatched to any gene: 9. Germline V CDR1 and CDR2: WNHNN, SYGVQD (reference sequence). The CDR3 spans 17 residues. In DNA form, the CDR3 reads TGCGCCAGCAGTGATCTCTTGGGACTAGCGGGGCGTAATGAGCAGTTCTTC. Its translation: CASSDLLGLAGRNEQFF.

V usage is TRBV3-1 (or the pseudogene TRBV3-2) and J usage is TRBJ1-2; D remains ambiguous. This CDR3 contains 18 residues. Germline V gene lookup returns CDR1 LGHDT and CDR2 YNNKEL (reference sequence). V lost 0 bases to trimming and J lost 0 bases, with 17 bases between them. The CDR3 bases are TGTGCCAGCAGCCAAGATCCGAGGGTATACGCCTCTAACTATGGCTACACCTTC. Translating gives CASSQDPRVYASNYGYTF.

The CDR3 here is CASSQDRDIYYGYTF. The CDR3 region has the DNA TGTGCCAGCAGTCAGGACCGGGACATCTACTATGGCTACACCTTC. V and J are TRBV6-5 and TRBJ1-2; the D gene is possibly TRBD1 (6 bases). This CDR3 contains 15 residues. Germline V CDR1 and CDR2: MNHEY, SVGAGI. V dropped 5 bases and J dropped 3 bases, with 16 bases sitting between them.

The chain uses TRBV6-6 and TRBJ1-1; D perhaps matches TRBD1 (5 bases). With 8 bases removed from V and 5 bases from J, the gap between germline ends came to 15 bases. The germline V gene encodes CDR1 MNHNY and CDR2 SVGAGI (reference sequence). CDR3 length: 13 amino acids. The CDR3 coding sequence is TGTGCCAGCCCGCGGGACCCGGGAACTGAAGCTTTCTTT. Amino acids: CASPRDPGTEAFF.

The CDR3: CASSQGTSTDTQYF. In DNA form, the CDR3 reads TGTGCCAGCAGCCAAGGGACTAGCACAGATACGCAGTATTTT. The chain has TRBV14 and TRBJ2-3, with D possibly being TRBD2 (5 bases). This CDR3 contains 14 residues. V was pared by 1 base and J by 0 bases, with 5 bases between. Germline V gene data show CDR1 as SGHDN and CDR2 as FVKESK.

This chain links TRBV19 with TRBJ2-1; D may be TRBD2 (6 bases). Germline V gene lookup returns CDR1 LNHDA and CDR2 SQIVND (reference sequence). This CDR3 contains 13 residues. Trimming removed 5 bases from V and 15 bases from J, with 20 bases in between. The chain's CDR3 is CASSSQFGTLGFF. In DNA, the CDR3 is TGTGCCAGTAGTTCACAATTCGGGACTTTGGGGTTCTTC. Supplemented by reference TRBV19 and TRBJ2-1, the full variable domain reads DGGITQSPKYLFRKEGQNVTLSCEQNLNHDAMYWYRQDPGQGLRLIYYSQIVNDFQKGDIAEGYSVSREKKESFPLTVTSAQKNPTAFYLCASSSQFGTLGFFGPGTRLTVL.

The chain joins TRBV4-1 to TRBJ2-7, with TRBD2 matching over 10 bases. Germline assignment: CDR1 MGHRA and CDR2 YSYEKL. The V segment lost 4 bases and the J segment 3 bases; nucleotides outside the gene matches: 12. The CDR3 is 17 amino acids. The CDR3 DNA reads as TGCGCCAGCAGCCTGACAGACCTACTAGCGGGGTACTACGAGCAGTACTTC. Its translation: CASSLTDLLAGYYEQYF.

This clone was detected only a few times. The J gene is TRBJ2-5, the V gene TRBV6-5; D possibly corresponds to TRBD2 (5 bases). The V end lost 1 base, the J end lost 2 bases, and 5 bases lay between the germline ends. This CDR3 spans 13 amino acids. Germline loops: CDR1 MNHEY, CDR2 SVGAGI. CDR3 in DNA: TGTGCCAGCAGTTACTGGGAGCAAGAGACCCAGTACTTC. This codes for CASSYWEQETQYF.